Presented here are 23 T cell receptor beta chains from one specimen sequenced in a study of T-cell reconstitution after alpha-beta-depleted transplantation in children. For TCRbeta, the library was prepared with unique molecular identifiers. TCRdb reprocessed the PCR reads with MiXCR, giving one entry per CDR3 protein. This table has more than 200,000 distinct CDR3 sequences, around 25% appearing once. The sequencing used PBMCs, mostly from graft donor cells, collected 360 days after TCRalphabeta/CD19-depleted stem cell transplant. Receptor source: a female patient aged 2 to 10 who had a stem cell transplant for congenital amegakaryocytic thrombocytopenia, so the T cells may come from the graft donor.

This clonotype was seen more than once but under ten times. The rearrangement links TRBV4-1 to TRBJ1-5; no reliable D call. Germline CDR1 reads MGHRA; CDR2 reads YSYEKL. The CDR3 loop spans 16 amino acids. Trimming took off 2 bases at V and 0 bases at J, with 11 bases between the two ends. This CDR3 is CASSQRPNHSNQPQHF. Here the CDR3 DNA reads TGCGCCAGCAGCCAACGGCCGAACCATAGCAATCAGCCCCAGCATTTT.

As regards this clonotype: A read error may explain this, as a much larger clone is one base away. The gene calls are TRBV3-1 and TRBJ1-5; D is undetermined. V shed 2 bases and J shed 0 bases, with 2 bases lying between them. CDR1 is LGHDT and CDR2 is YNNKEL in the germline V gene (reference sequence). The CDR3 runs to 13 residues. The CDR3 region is CASSQYSNQPQHF. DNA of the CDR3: TGTGCCAGCAGCCAATATAGCAATCAGCCCCAGCATTTT. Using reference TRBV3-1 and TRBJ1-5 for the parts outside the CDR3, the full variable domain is DTAVSQTPKYLVTQMGNDKSIKCEQNLGHDTMYWYKQDSKKFLKIMFSYNNKELIINETVPNRFSPKSPDKAHLNLHINSLELGDSAVYFCASSQYSNQPQHFGDGTRLSIL.

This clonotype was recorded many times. CDR3 loop: CASSAGTGIWVDWNSPLHF. As DNA, the CDR3 is TGTGCCAGCAGTGCCGGGACAGGGATTTGGGTTGATTGGAATTCACCCCTCCACTTT. The chain carries TRBV6-4 and TRBJ1-6; 9 bases fit TRBD1. Germline V gives CDR1 MRHNA, CDR2 SNTAGT. The CDR3 runs to 19 residues. V was pared by 4 bases and J by 7 bases, with 17 bases of the junction left unmatched.

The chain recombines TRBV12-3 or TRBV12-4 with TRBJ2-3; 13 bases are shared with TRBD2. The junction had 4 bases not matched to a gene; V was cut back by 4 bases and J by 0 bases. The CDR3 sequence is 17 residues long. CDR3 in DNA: TGTGCCAGCAGTTCGACTAGCGGGGGGTCGAGCACAGATACGCAGTATTTT. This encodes CASSSTSGGSSTDTQYF.

The CDR3, as DNA: TGCAGTGCTAGAGACGGGGAAAATGAAAAACTGTTTTTT. It encodes CSARDGENEKLFF. The genes are TRBV20-1 and TRBJ1-4; no clear D. CDR3 length: 13 residues. Germline values: CDR1 DFQATT, CDR2 SNEGSKA (reference sequence). The ends were cut back, 0 bases at V and 5 bases at J, with 7 bases in the middle.

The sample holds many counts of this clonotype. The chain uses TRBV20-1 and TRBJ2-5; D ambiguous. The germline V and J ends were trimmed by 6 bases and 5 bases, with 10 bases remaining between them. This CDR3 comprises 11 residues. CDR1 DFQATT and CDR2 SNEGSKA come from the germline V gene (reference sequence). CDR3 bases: TGCAGTGCAGGGCTCGAGGAGACCCAGTACTTC. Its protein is CSAGLEETQYF.

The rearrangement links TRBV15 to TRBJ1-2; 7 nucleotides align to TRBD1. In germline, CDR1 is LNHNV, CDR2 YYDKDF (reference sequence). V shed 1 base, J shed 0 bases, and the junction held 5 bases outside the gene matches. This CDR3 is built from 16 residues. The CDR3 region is CATSRGTGSANYGYTF. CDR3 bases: TGTGCCACCAGCAGAGGGACAGGCTCAGCTAACTATGGCTACACCTTC. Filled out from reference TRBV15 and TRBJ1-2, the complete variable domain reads DAMVIQNPRYQVTQFGKPVTLSCSQTLNHNVMYWYQQKSSQAPKLLFHYYDKDFNNEADTPDNFQSRRPNTSFCFLDIRSPGLGDTAMYLCATSRGTGSANYGYTFGSGTRLTVV.

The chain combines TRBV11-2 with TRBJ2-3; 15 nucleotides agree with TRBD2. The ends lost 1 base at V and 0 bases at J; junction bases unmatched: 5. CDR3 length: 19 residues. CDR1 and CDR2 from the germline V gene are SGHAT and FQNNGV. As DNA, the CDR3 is TGTGCCAGCAGCTTAGGGACTAGCGGGAGGGTAACTAGCACAGATACGCAGTATTTT. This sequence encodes CASSLGTSGRVTSTDTQYF.

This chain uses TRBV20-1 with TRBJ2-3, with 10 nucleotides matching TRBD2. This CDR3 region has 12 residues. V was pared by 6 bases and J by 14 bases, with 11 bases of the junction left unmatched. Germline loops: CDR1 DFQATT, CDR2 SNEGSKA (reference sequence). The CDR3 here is CSACPLAGVSYF. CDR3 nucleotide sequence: TGCAGTGCGTGCCCCCTAGCGGGGGTCTCGTATTTT.

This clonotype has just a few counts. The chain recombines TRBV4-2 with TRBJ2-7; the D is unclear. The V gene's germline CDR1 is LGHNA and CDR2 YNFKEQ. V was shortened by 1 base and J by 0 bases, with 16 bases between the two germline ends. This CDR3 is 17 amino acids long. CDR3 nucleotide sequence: TGTGCCAGCAGCCAAGTCGGAGTTAGCTTCAGCTCCTACGAGCAGTACTTC. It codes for CASSQVGVSFSSYEQYF.

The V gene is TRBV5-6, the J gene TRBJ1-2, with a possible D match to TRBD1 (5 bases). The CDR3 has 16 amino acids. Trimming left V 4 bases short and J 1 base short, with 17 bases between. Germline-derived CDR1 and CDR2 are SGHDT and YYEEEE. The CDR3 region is CASSVVGWDLNYGYTF. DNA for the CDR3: TGTGCCAGCAGCGTCGTTGGGTGGGACCTTAACTATGGCTACACCTTC.

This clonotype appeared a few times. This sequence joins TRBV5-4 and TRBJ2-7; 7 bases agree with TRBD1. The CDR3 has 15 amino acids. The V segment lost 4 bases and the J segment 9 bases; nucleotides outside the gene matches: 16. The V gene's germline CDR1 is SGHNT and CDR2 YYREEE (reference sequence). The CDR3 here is CASSRNRDSSFGQYF. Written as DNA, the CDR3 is TGTGCCAGCAGCCGTAACCGGGACAGCAGTTTTGGGCAGTACTTC.

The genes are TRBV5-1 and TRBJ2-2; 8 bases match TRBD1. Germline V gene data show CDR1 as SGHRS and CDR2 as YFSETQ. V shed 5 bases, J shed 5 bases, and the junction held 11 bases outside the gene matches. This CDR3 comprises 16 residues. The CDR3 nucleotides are TGCGCCAGCAGTATAGCCGGGACAGGAGTTACCGGGGAGCTGTTTTTT. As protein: CASSIAGTGVTGELFF.

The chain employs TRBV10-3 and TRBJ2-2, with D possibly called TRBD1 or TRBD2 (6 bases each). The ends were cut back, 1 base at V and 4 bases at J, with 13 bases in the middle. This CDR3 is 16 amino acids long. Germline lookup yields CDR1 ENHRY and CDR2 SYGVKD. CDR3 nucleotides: TGTGCCATCAGTGAGTTACCGGGGGCGACCACCGGGGAGCTGTTTTTT. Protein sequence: CAISELPGATTGELFF.

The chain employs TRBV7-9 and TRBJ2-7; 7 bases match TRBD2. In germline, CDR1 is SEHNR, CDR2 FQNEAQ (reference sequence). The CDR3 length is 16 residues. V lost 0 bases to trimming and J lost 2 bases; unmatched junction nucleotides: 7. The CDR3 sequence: CASSLAASGKTYEQYF. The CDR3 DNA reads TGTGCCAGCAGCTTAGCTGCTAGCGGAAAAACCTACGAGCAGTACTTC.

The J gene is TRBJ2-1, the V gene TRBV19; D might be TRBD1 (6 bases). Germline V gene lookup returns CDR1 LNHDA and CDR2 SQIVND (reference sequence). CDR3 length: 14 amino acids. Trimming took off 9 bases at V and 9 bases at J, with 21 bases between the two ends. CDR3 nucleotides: TGTGCCAGGCCGGGGTGGCAGGGGATAGGTGAGCAGTTCTTC. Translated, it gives CARPGWQGIGEQFF.

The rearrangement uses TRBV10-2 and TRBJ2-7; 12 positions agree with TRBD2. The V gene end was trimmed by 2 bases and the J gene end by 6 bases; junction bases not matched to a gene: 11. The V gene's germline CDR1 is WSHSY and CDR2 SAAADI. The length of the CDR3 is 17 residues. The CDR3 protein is CASSEPFRLAGGPEQYF. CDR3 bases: TGCGCCAGCAGTGAGCCGTTCCGGCTAGCGGGGGGGCCCGAGCAGTACTTC.

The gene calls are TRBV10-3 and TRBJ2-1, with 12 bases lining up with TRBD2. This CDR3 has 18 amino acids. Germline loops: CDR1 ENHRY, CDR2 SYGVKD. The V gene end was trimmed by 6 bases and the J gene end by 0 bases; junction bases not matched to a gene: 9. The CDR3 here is CAISSPRTSGTSYNEQFF. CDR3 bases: TGTGCCATCAGCTCCCCCCGGACTAGCGGGACCTCCTACAATGAGCAGTTCTTC.

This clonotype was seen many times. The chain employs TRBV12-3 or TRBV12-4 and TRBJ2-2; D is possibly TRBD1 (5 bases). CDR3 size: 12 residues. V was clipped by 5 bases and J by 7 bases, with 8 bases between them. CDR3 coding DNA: TGTGCCAGCAGTGACAGAAACGGGGAGCTGTTTTTT. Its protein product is CASSDRNGELFF.

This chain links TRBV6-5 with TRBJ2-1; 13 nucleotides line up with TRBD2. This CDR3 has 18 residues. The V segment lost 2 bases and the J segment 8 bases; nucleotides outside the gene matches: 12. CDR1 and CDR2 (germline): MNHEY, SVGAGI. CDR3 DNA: TGTGCCAGCAGTTACGGACTAGCGGGAGCCCCTACTTTTGATGAGCAGTTCTTC. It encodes CASSYGLAGAPTFDEQFF.

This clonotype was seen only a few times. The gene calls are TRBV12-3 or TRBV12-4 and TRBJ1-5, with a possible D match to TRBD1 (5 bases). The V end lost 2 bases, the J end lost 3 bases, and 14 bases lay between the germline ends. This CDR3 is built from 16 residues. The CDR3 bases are TGTGCCAGCAGTTTATCCCCCGGGGACTACAATCAGCCCCAGCATTTT. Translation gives CASSLSPGDYNQPQHF.

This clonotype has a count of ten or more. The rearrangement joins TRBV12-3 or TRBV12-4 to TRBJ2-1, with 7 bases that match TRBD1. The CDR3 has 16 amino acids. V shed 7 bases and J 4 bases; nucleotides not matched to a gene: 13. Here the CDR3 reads CASTYIQGLPYNEQFF. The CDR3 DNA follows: TGTGCCAGCACATATATACAGGGGCTTCCTTACAATGAGCAGTTCTTC.

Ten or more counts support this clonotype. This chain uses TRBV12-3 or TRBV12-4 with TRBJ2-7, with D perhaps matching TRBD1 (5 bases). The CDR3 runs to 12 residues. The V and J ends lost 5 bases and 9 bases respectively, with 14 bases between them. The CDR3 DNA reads TGTGCCAGCAGTACAGACAGTGTCGCGCAGTACTTC. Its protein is CASSTDSVAQYF.